The 7 T cell receptor beta chains below all came from one sample that was sequenced in a study of shared clonotypes between healthy human individuals. Terminally differentiated effector memory CD45RA+ cells were excluded by CCR7 positive selection of CD45RO-negative cells. The assay was immunoSEQ multiplex PCR, and TCRdb's table has in-frame clones only and misses some. The repertoire holds about 2.1 million clones, with around 93% as singletons. Sequenced sample: naive CD8+ T cells from PBMCs. Receptors were obtained from a man aged 18 to 29 in good health. Some clones in this sample may be carry-over from other donors' samples.

A single count supports this clone. The same CDR3 can be traced to other DNA sequences in this sample. The chain carries TRBV27 and TRBJ1-1, with 7 bases fitting TRBD1. Germline V lookup: CDR1 MNHEY, CDR2 SMNVEV (reference sequence). The CDR3 covers 13 residues. The junction had 1 base not matched to a gene; V was cut back by 2 bases and J by 4 bases. CDR3: CASSLRQGTEAFF. Written as DNA, the CDR3 is TGTGCCAGCAGTTTAAGACAGGGCACTGAAGCTTTCTTT.

The chain is built from TRBV7-2 and TRBJ2-7; 7 positions agree with TRBD2. CDR3 length equals 14 residues. Germline loops: CDR1 SGHTA, CDR2 FQGNSA. This chain's CDR3 is CAGSEGLVWYEQYF. The CDR3 nucleotides read TGTGCGGGTAGTGAAGGACTAGTGTGGTACGAGCAGTACTTC. Variable domain in full (rest from reference TRBV7-2 and TRBJ2-7): GAGVSQSPSNKVTEKGKDVELRCDPISGHTALYWYRQSLGQGLEFLIYFQGNSAPDKSGLPSDRFSAERTGGSVSTLTIQRTQQEDSAVYLCAGSEGLVWYEQYFGPGTRLTVT.

The rearrangement uses TRBV6-6 and TRBJ2-7, with D hard to call. V gave up 0 bases and J gave up 1 base, with 7 bases separating them. CDR1 and CDR2 (germline): MNHNY, SVGAGI (reference sequence). CDR3 length: 14 residues. The CDR3 is CASSYSDRSYEQYF. The CDR3 coding sequence is TGTGCCAGCAGTTACTCGGACCGATCCTACGAGCAGTACTTC.

This clone was seen once. The V call is TRBV19, the J call TRBJ2-2; 8 bases align to TRBD2. This CDR3 is 15 amino acids long. The V gene end was trimmed by 5 bases and the J gene end by 1 base; junction bases not matched to a gene: 3. Per germline, CDR1 LNHDA and CDR2 SQIVND (reference sequence). CDR3 sequence reads: CASSGLAGNTGELFF. As DNA, the CDR3 is TGTGCCAGTAGTGGTCTAGCGGGGAACACCGGGGAGCTGTTTTTT.

This chain links TRBV7-2 with TRBJ2-1, with 12 bases fitting TRBD2. Germline-derived CDR1 and CDR2 are SGHTA and FQGNSA. J was trimmed by 10 bases and V by 3 bases; bases with no gene match: 13. CDR3 length: 17 residues. CDR3 sequence: CASSLVGGLAGLGEQFF. The CDR3 DNA sequence: TGTGCCAGCAGCTTGGTGGGAGGACTAGCGGGATTGGGGGAGCAGTTCTTC.

The rearrangement joins TRBV7-9 to TRBJ2-5; D may be TRBD1 (5 bases). There are 16 residues in the CDR3. Germline CDR1 SEHNR, CDR2 FQNEAQ (reference sequence). Trimming took 2 bases from V and 2 from J, leaving 15 bases between them. CDR3 amino acids: CASSLFQLAGQETQYF. CDR3 coding DNA: TGTGCCAGCAGCTTATTCCAGTTGGCAGGGCAAGAGACCCAGTACTTC.

To note about this clone: Distinct nucleotide sequences in the sample also encode this CDR3. The chain uses TRBV27 and TRBJ2-2; unclear D gene. Germline CDR1 and CDR2: MNHEY and SMNVEV (reference sequence). CDR3 size: 12 residues. Trimming pared 0 bases from V and 6 bases from J, leaving 2 bases between. The CDR3 coding sequence is TGTGCCAGCAGTTTATCCGCCGGGGAGCTGTTTTTT. Residues: CASSLSAGELFF.